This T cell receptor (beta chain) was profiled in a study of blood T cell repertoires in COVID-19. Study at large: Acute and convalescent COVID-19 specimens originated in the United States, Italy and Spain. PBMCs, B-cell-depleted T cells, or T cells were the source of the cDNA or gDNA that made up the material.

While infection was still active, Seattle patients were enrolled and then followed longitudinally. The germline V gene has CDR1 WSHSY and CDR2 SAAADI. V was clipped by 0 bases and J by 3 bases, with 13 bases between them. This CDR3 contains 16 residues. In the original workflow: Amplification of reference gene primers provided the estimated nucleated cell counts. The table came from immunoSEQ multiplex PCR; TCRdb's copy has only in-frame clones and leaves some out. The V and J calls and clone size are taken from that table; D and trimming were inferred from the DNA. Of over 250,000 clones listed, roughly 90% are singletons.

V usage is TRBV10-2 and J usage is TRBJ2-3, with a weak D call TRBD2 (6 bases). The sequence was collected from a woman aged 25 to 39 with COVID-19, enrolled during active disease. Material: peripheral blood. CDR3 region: CASSESRLATTDTQYF. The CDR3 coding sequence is TGCGCCAGCAGTGAGTCGAGGCTAGCGACTACAGATACGCAGTATTTT.